Each of the 21 T cell receptor beta chains below was sequenced from the same sample in a study of T cell changes during pregnancy in multiple sclerosis. Libraries were prepared by immunoSEQ multiplex PCR; TCRdb keeps only in-frame clonotypes and omits some of them. The table shows around 60,000 clones, with approximately 92% occurring only once. The sequencing here drew on CD4+ T cells from peripheral blood mononuclear cells, taken before pregnancy. The receptors come from a female donor with multiple sclerosis, enrolled in a pregnancy study.

The chain has TRBV11-2 and TRBJ1-1; a weak D match, TRBD1 (5 bases). Trimming shortened V by 7 bases and J by 5 bases, and 14 bases separated the two germline ends. Germline values: CDR1 SGHAT, CDR2 FQNNGV. The CDR3 has 13 amino acids. CDR3 residues: CASTPRRGTEAFF. DNA for the CDR3: TGTGCCAGCACCCCGAGGCGGGGGACTGAAGCTTTCTTT.

In this sample, this clone turned up once. This chain connects TRBV7-3 to TRBJ2-1, with 12 bases lining up with TRBD2. Germline assignment: CDR1 SGHTA and CDR2 FQGTGA. This CDR3 is 16 amino acids long. Unmatched junction bases numbered 9, after V lost 6 bases and J lost 6 bases. The CDR3 nucleotides read TGTGCCAGCAGGTTACTAGCGGGAGGACGGGCCAATGAGCAGTTCTTC. Its translation is CASRLLAGGRANEQFF.

The chain is built from TRBV5-5 and TRBJ1-2; 8 bases align to TRBD1. Germline V lookup: CDR1 SGHKS, CDR2 YYEKEE (reference sequence). J gave up 4 bases and V 1 base, and 9 bases lay outside the gene matches. The CDR3 loop spans 16 amino acids. CDR3 sequence (DNA): TGTGCCAGCAGCTTGTGGGCAGGGGGCGCGGTCTATGGCTACACCTTC. Protein: CASSLWAGGAVYGYTF.

This sequence joins TRBV5-4 and TRBJ2-2; 14 bases are shared with TRBD2. CDR1 SGHNT and CDR2 YYREEE come from the germline V gene (reference sequence). V dropped 4 bases and J dropped 7; count of bases not matched to a gene: 3. This CDR3 comprises 15 residues. CDR3 sequence reads: CASSLGLAGGGELFF. CDR3 nucleotide sequence: TGTGCCAGCAGCCTCGGACTAGCGGGAGGCGGGGAGCTGTTTTTT.

This chain connects TRBV29-1 to TRBJ2-5, with D unclear. Trimming pared 2 bases from V and 7 bases from J, leaving 14 bases between. The CDR3 is 13 residues long. Per germline, CDR1 SQVTM and CDR2 ANQGSEA. The CDR3 spells CSVEHPRGRTQYF. In nucleotides, the CDR3 is TGCAGCGTTGAACACCCCCGAGGTAGGACCCAGTACTTC.

This chain uses TRBV19 with TRBJ2-5, with a weak D call TRBD2 (6 bases). Germline loops: CDR1 LNHDA, CDR2 SQIVND (reference sequence). The CDR3 covers 15 residues. V shed 5 bases and J shed 2 bases, with 15 bases lying between them. The CDR3 spells CASSDVGLPQETQYF. CDR3 coding DNA: TGTGCCAGTAGTGATGTCGGACTACCGCAAGAGACCCAGTACTTC.

The V gene is TRBV11-3, the J gene TRBJ2-7, with 12 bases matching TRBD2. V dropped 5 bases and J dropped 1; count of bases not matched to a gene: 6. CDR1 is SGHNT and CDR2 is YENEEA in the germline V gene. The CDR3 covers 16 residues. CDR3 sequence: CASSQYGLAGSYEQYF. DNA for the CDR3: TGTGCCAGCAGCCAATATGGACTAGCGGGGTCCTACGAGCAGTACTTC. The whole variable domain, filled in from reference TRBV11-3 and TRBJ2-7, reads EAGVVQSPRYKIIEKKQPVAFWCNPISGHNTLYWYLQNLGQGPELLIRYENEEAVDDSQLPKDRFSAERLKGVDSTLKIQPAELGDSAVYLCASSQYGLAGSYEQYFGPGTRLTVT.

V is TRBV5-8 and J is TRBJ2-1; 8 nucleotides match TRBD2. CDR1 SGHTS and CDR2 YDEGEE come from the germline V gene. The CDR3 sequence is 17 residues long. Germline trimming cut 4 bases from V and 0 bases from J; bases unmatched to any gene: 9. CDR3 coding DNA: TGTGCCAGCAGCCCAACTCTCACTAGCGGCTCCTACAATGAGCAGTTCTTC. Its translation is CASSPTLTSGSYNEQFF. Full variable domain (outside the CDR3, taken from reference TRBV5-8 and TRBJ2-1): EAGVTQSPTHLIKTRGQQATLRCSPISGHTSVYWYQQALGLGLQFLLWYDEGEERNRGNFPPRFSGRQFPNYSSELNVNALELEDSALYLCASSPTLTSGSYNEQFFGPGTRLTVL.

V usage is TRBV5-5 and J usage is TRBJ1-2; TRBD1 agrees at 8 bases. There are 15 residues in the CDR3. Germline V gene data show CDR1 as SGHKS and CDR2 as YYEKEE (reference sequence). J was trimmed by 1 base and V by 5 bases; bases with no gene match: 7. The CDR3 region has the DNA TGTGCCAGCAGTTTGACAGGGGCGGGTAACTATGGCTACACCTTC. Its protein is CASSLTGAGNYGYTF.

V and J are TRBV12-1 and TRBJ1-3. TRBV12-1 has pseudogene status. The CDR3 is 15 residues long. The CDR3 coding sequence is TGTGCCAGCAGCTCCGCTCGGTACTCTGGAAACACCATATATTTT. Protein sequence: CASSSARYSGNTIYF.

The V gene is TRBV4-1, the J gene TRBJ2-1, with 16 bases lining up with TRBD2. The CDR3 totals 18 residues. V was pared by 1 base and J by 4 bases, with 4 bases of the junction left unmatched. Germline V gene sequence: CDR1 MGHRA, CDR2 YSYEKL. Here the CDR3 DNA reads TGCGCCAGCAGCCAAGGGGGACTAGCGGGAGGGCCGTACAATGAGCAGTTCTTC. Amino acid sequence: CASSQGGLAGGPYNEQFF.

The CDR3 loop is CASSNQGPQHF. CDR3 coding DNA: TGTGCCAGCAGCAACCAGGGGCCCCAGCATTTT. The J gene is TRBJ1-5, the V gene TRBV7-9, with D possibly matching TRBD1 (5 bases). The V gene's germline CDR1 is SEHNR and CDR2 FQNEAQ (reference sequence). V lost 5 bases to trimming and J lost 9 bases, with 8 bases between them. This CDR3 is built from 11 residues.

This rearrangement joins TRBV19 to TRBJ2-1; the D gene is possibly TRBD2 (5 bases). V was shortened by 1 base and J by 7 bases, with 14 bases between the two germline ends. Germline CDR1 is LNHDA and CDR2 is SQIVND (reference sequence). CDR3 size: 15 residues. CDR3 nucleotide sequence: TGTGCCAGTAGTATAGCGGCGGAGGTCTTGAATGAGCAGTTCTTC. Its protein is CASSIAAEVLNEQFF. The full variable domain, completed using reference TRBV19 and TRBJ2-1, is DGGITQSPKYLFRKEGQNVTLSCEQNLNHDAMYWYRQDPGQGLRLIYYSQIVNDFQKGDIAEGYSVSREKKESFPLTVTSAQKNPTAFYLCASSIAAEVLNEQFFGPGTRLTVL.

This clone was observed a handful of times. The genes are TRBV10-3 and TRBJ2-5; 8 positions match TRBD2. The CDR3 contains 15 residues. With 10 bases clipped from V and 5 bases from J, the junction kept 15 bases outside the gene matches. Germline CDR1 is ENHRY and CDR2 is SYGVKD. The chain's CDR3 is CATQLSGIIGETQYF. The DNA for the CDR3 is TGTGCCACTCAGCTTAGCGGGATAATAGGGGAGACCCAGTACTTC.

The CDR3 here is CSVDARVRSYNEQFF. The CDR3 nucleotides are TGCAGCGTTGACGCCCGGGTCCGCTCCTACAATGAGCAGTTCTTC. The rearrangement joins TRBV29-1 to TRBJ2-1; the D is unclear. V was clipped by 3 bases and J by 0 bases, with 12 bases between them. The CDR3 is 15 residues long. In germline, CDR1 is SQVTM, CDR2 ANQGSEA.

V usage is TRBV19 and J usage is TRBJ1-5; D call uncertain. The V end was cut by 9 bases, the J end by 4 bases, with 10 bases between. The germline V gene encodes CDR1 LNHDA and CDR2 SQIVND (reference sequence). The CDR3 totals 12 residues. CDR3 nucleotide sequence: TGTGCCAGCGGAGACGGGAATCAGCCCCAGCATTTT. This encodes CASGDGNQPQHF. Supplemented by reference TRBV19 and TRBJ1-5, the full variable domain reads DGGITQSPKYLFRKEGQNVTLSCEQNLNHDAMYWYRQDPGQGLRLIYYSQIVNDFQKGDIAEGYSVSREKKESFPLTVTSAQKNPTAFYLCASGDGNQPQHFGDGTRLSIL.

V usage is TRBV19 and J usage is TRBJ2-1; 7 nucleotides agree with TRBD1. The CDR3 length is 17 residues. In germline, CDR1 is LNHDA, CDR2 SQIVND (reference sequence). V shed 5 bases, J shed 5 bases, and the junction held 15 bases outside the gene matches. CDR3 sequence (DNA): TGTGCCAGTAGTCCGAGACGGGACAGCCGGATCAACAATGAGCAGTTCTTC. Its protein product is CASSPRRDSRINNEQFF.

The rearrangement joins TRBV30 to TRBJ1-1; TRBD1 might be the D (6 bases). The CDR3 is made up of 11 amino acids. Between the trimmed V and J ends, which lost 5 bases and 6 bases, there was a span of 10 bases. Germline V gene lookup returns CDR1 GTSNPN and CDR2 SVGIG (reference sequence). CDR3 coding DNA: TGTGCCTGGGGGGGACACGCTGAAGCTTTCTTT. This codes for CAWGGHAEAFF.

The chain is built from TRBV11-2 and TRBJ2-3, with TRBD1 identical over 7 bases. Unmatched junction bases numbered 6, after V lost 2 bases and J lost 1 base. Germline V CDR1 and CDR2: SGHAT, FQNNGV. The CDR3 totals 16 residues. The CDR3 region is CASSLRAGGGTDTQYF. The CDR3 DNA reads as TGTGCCAGCAGCTTAAGGGCAGGGGGTGGCACAGATACGCAGTATTTT.

The genes are TRBV6-6 and TRBJ2-1; 8 bases align to TRBD2. V lost 5 bases to trimming and J lost 3 bases; unmatched junction nucleotides: 3. Germline V gives CDR1 MNHNY, CDR2 SVGAGI (reference sequence). This CDR3 is built from 14 residues. The CDR3 DNA is TGTGCCAGCAGTCCCGGGACTAGCTACAATGAGCAGTTCTTC. It codes for CASSPGTSYNEQFF.

V gene TRBV6-6 combines with J gene TRBJ1-1; the D gene is possibly TRBD1 (5 bases). The CDR3 is made up of 15 amino acids. CDR1 is MNHNY and CDR2 is SVGAGI in the germline V gene (reference sequence). Trimming took off 2 bases at V and 0 bases at J, with 10 bases between the two ends. The CDR3 region has the DNA TGTGCCAGCAGTTACGCCTTGACAGTGAACACTGAAGCTTTCTTT. It encodes CASSYALTVNTEAFF.